One TCR beta chain is described in this entry. This sample was included in a study of blood T cell repertoires in COVID-19. Study as a whole: COVID-19 samples from acute and convalescent phases originated in the United States, Italy and Spain. The cDNA or gDNA used as material had been derived from T cells, B-cell-depleted T cells, or PBMCs.

Germline V gene lookup returns CDR1 SGHDT and CDR2 YYEEEE. The CDR3 runs 12 residues. V lost 2 bases to trimming and J lost 0 bases, with 3 bases between them. Using immunoSEQ multiplex PCR, the repertoire was profiled, and TCRdb retains in-frame clones only, with some absent. The repertoire consists of about 330,000 clones, with 70% to 90% occurring once and the leading ten covering about 10%. The sequenced sample consisted of PBMCs or T cells enriched from blood (not recorded which). The receptor comes from a woman aged 18-30 years who had recovered from COVID-19. This chain joins TRBV5-6 and TRBJ2-7, with D unclear. CDR3 nucleotides: TGTGCCAGCAGCTTCTACTCCTACGAGCAGTACTTC. Translation gives CASSFYSYEQYF.